The text below deals with one TCR beta chain. This sample is part of a study of cytomegalovirus exposure and HLA in healthy donors. The CDR3 consists of 15 residues. From germline, CDR1 is LGHNA and CDR2 YNFKEQ. V trimming: 5 bases; J trimming: 6 bases; junction bases outside the gene matches: 7. Clones were read by immunoSEQ multiplex PCR, and TCRdb kept only the in-frame ones, dropping some. The table lists some 38,000 clones, about 93% of them singletons. This receptor was taken from a young man in good health and CMV-seronegative. The sequenced sample was PBMCs. The chain has TRBV4-2 and TRBJ2-2; 9 bases line up with TRBD1. The CDR3 spells CASSTHRGRAGELFF. CDR3 bases: TGTGCCAGCAGCACCCACAGGGGGCGGGCCGGGGAGCTGTTTTTT.